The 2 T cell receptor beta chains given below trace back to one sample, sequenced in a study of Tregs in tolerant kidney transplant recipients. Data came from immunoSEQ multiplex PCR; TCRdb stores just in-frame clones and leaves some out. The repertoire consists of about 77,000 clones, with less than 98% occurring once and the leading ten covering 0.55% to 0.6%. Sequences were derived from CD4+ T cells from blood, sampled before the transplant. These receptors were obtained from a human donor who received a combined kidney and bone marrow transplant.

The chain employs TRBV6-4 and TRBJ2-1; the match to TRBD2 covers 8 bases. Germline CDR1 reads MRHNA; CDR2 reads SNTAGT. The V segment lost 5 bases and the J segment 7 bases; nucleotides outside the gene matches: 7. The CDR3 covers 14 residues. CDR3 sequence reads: CASSPMSGSNEQFF. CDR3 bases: TGTGCCAGCAGTCCCATGAGCGGGAGTAATGAGCAGTTCTTC.

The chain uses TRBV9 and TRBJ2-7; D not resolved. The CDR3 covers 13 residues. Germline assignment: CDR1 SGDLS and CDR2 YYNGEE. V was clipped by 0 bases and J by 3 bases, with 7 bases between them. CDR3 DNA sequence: TGTGCCAGCAGCGTAGATCTCGGCTACGAGCAGTACTTC. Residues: CASSVDLGYEQYF.